This T cell receptor (beta chain) was recovered during a study of CXCR3-negative and CXCR3-positive naive CD8 T cells. In regard to this clonotype: Its specificity is unknown.

Findings of the study overall: In naive cells, CXCR3-negative and CXCR3-positive subsets had similar TRBV-TRBJ usage; memory cells differed. Comparison of naive subsets found surface CD5 to be comparable, and TCR strength was inferred on the basis of TRB CDR3 properties.

The CDR3 covers 15 residues. Germline V gene data show CDR1 as MGHRA and CDR2 as YSYEKL. Each TRB cDNA library was prepared by 5' RACE (with UMI labels). Each CDR3 protein gets one entry in TCRdb, which reprocessed the 5' RACE reads and gives no DNA. This sample's table reports about 80,000 distinct CDR3 sequences. V gene TRBV4-1 combines with J gene TRBJ1-4; TCRdb designates TRBD1, a call that cannot be tested without DNA. This TCR was recovered from a human donor in good health. Some clones in this sample may be carry-over from other donors' samples. Sequenced sample: naive CXCR3- CD8+ T cells from blood. Subset: CD45RO-CCR7+CD27+CD95- naive CD8+ T cells lacking CXCR3 (TNR3-). CDR3 amino acids: CASSQPDTINEKLFF.